This entry is about one T cell receptor beta chain. Data came from immunoSEQ multiplex PCR; TCRdb stores just in-frame clones and leaves some out. The sample lists roughly 160,000 clones; 87% were seen once. Germline lookup yields CDR1 LGHDT and CDR2 YNNKEL (reference sequence). This CDR3 comprises 16 residues. Deletions cut 5 bases from V and 0 bases from J, with 14 bases between. The source of the sample is a study of blood T cell repertoires in COVID-19. Each recovered donor of Cohort 3 presented with two negative PCRs, clearance, or symptom resolution. The sequence was collected from a woman in her fifties or sixties who had recovered from COVID-19. The source material was PBMCs or T cells enriched from blood (not recorded which). The rearrangement joins TRBV3-1 (or the pseudogene TRBV3-2) to TRBJ2-1; a possible D gene is TRBD1 (6 bases). The CDR3: CASSSRQDLSYNEQFF. The DNA for the CDR3 is TGTGCCAGCAGCTCCCGACAGGACCTCTCCTACAATGAGCAGTTCTTC.